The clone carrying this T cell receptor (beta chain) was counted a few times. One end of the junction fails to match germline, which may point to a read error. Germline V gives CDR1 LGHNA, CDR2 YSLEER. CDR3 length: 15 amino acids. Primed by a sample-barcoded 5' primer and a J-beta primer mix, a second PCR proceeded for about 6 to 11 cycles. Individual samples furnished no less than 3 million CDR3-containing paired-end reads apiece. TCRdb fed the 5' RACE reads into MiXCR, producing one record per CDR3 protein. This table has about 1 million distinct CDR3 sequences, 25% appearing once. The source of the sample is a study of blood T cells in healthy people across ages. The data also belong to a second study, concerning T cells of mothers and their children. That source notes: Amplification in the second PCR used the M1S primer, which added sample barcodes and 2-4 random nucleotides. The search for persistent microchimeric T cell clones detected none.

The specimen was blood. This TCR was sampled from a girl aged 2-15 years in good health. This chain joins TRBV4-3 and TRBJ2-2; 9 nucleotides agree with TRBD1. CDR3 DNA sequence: TGCGCCAGCAGCCAAGTTAGGACAGGGGCCGGGGGGCTGTTTTTT. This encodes CASSQVRTGAGGLFF.